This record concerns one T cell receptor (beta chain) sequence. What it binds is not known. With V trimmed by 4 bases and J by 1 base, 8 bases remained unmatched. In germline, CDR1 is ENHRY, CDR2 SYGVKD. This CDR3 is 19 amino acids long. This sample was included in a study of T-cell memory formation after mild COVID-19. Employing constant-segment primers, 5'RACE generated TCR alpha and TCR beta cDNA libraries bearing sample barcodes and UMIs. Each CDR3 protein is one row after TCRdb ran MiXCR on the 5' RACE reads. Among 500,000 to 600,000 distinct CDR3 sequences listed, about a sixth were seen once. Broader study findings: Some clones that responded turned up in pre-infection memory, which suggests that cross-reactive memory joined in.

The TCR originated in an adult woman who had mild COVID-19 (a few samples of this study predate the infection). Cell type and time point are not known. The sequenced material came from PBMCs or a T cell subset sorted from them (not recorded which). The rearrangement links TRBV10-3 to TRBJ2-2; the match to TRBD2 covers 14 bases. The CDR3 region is CAISAAPGTSGRNTGELFF. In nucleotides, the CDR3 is TGTGCCATCAGTGCAGCCCCCGGGACTAGCGGGAGGAACACCGGGGAGCTGTTTTTT.